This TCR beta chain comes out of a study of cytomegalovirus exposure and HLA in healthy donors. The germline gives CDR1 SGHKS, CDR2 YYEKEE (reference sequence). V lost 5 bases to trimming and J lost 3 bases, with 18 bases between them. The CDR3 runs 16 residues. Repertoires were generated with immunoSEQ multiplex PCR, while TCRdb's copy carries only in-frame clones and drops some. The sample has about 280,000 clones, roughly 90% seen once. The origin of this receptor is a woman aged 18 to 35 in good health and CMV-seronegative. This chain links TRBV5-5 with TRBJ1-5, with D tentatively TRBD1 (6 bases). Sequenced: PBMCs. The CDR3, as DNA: TGTGCCAGCAGTGGTGTCGAGGGGGGGATCAATCAGCCCCAGCATTTT. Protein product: CASSGVEGGINQPQHF.